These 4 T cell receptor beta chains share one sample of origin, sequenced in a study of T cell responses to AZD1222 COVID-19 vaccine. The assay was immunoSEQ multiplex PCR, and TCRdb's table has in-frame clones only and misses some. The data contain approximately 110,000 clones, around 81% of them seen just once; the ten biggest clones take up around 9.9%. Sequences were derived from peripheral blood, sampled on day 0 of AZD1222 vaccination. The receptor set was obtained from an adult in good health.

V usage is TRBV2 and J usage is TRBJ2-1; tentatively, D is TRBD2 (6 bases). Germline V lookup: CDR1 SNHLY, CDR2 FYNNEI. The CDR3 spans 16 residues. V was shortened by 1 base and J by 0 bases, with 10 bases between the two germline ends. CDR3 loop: CASSEVEGSSYNEQFF. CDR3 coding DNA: TGTGCCAGCAGTGAAGTGGAGGGGAGCTCCTACAATGAGCAGTTCTTC. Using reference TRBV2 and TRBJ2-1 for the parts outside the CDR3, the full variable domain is EPEVTQTPSHQVTQMGQEVILRCVPISNHLYFYWYRQILGQKVEFLVSFYNNEISEKSEIFDDQFSVERPDGSNFTLKIRSTKLEDSAMYFCASSEVEGSSYNEQFFGPGTRLTVL.

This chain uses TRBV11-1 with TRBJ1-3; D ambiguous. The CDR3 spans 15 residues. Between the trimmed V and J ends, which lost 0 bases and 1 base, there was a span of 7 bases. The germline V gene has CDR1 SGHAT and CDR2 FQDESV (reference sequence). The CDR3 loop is CASSLATFSGNTIYF. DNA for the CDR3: TGTGCCAGCAGCTTAGCGACATTTTCTGGAAACACCATATATTTT. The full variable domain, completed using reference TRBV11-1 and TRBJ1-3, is EAEVAQSPRYKITEKSQAVAFWCDPISGHATLYWYRQILGQGPELLVQFQDESVVDDSQLPKDRFSAERLKGVDSTLKIQPAELGDSAMYLCASSLATFSGNTIYFGEGSWLTVV.

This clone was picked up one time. The CDR3 nucleotides are TGTGCCAGTAGTCAGGGGTCCTACACTGAAGCTTTCTTT. Translating it yields CASSQGSYTEAFF. The chain carries TRBV19 and TRBJ1-1, with D perhaps TRBD1 (6 bases). This CDR3 comprises 13 residues. The germline V gene has CDR1 LNHDA and CDR2 SQIVND (reference sequence). The V gene lost 5 bases and the J gene lost 3 bases, with 10 bases spanning the gap.

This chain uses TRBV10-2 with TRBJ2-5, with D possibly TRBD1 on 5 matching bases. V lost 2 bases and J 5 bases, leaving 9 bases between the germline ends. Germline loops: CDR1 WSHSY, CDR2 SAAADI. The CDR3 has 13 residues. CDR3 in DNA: TGCGCCAGCAGTGAGCAGGGTCAGGAGACCCAGTACTTC. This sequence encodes CASSEQGQETQYF.